This TCR beta chain was obtained from a study of high-grade serous ovarian cancer treatment subgroups (dated by TCRdb to the early 2020s). Turning to the overall study: On average, sequencing produced about 14,000 reads and around 7,800 unique TCR beta rearrangements for each sample. The study examined TCR beta repertoires in high-grade serous ovarian cancer patients who were grouped under a laparoscopic triage algorithm by complete gross resection or by neoadjuvant chemotherapy response. Of the approximately 30 patients in the cohort, roughly 10 had no residual disease after primary surgery (R0), roughly 10 were excellent NACT responders, and roughly 10 were poor NACT responders. One primary tumor sample and two metastatic tumor samples were contributed by each patient, so that fewer than 95 samples were obtained in total. Summary of the overall study and its limitations: Because bulk tumor TCR sequencing provided no spatial information, insight into HGSC tumor complexity and diversity was limited. TCR repertoire analyses were focused on CDR3, and CDR1 and CDR2 were not analyzed. TCR clonal relatedness showed a positive correlation with neoantigen level and a trend toward positive correlation with copy number variation and mutation load from whole-genome sequencing. Tumors from the same patient had repertoire similarity ranging from 0.11 to 0.79, while tumors from different patients showed almost no similarity.

The 85 to 90 tumor samples were subjected to high-throughput TCR profiling using ImmunoSEQ. On the authors' methods: Richness (unique productive sequences), clonality, evenness and relatedness were included as repertoire diversity metrics, and similarity between samples was assessed with the Bhattacharyya coefficient. A sensitivity analysis excluded TCRs with fewer than two reads and gave consistent conclusions. TCRdb mirrors the immuneACCESS table, restricted to in-frame sequences. Some clones are absent from its copies; in checked studies, under half trace to an unresolved V gene, and the reason for the others is unknown. D and trimming were read from the DNA, whereas the V and J calls and clone size are those reported in that table. The sample records 2,500 to 3,000 clones, about 74% of which are singletons. The top ten hold about 5.3% of the sample. Tumor samples were collected prior to definitive surgery or chemotherapy. Genomic DNA extraction was performed by the MD Anderson Biospecimen Extraction Resource, and TCR sequencing was carried out by the MD Anderson Cancer Genomics Laboratory.

Notes on this clone: Its antigen remains unidentified. The input lacks base qualities; no much larger clone sits a single base away.

Sequences ENHRY (CDR1) and SYGVKD (CDR2) are obtained from the germline V gene. Reading from cysteine to phenylalanine, the CDR3 counts 15 amino acids. Only the CDR3 region is kept as DNA, spanning 45 bases read in frame from base 1. V is cut back by 3 bases and J by 8 bases, with 9 bases in the junction unmatched. The sequence was obtained from a human donor with high-grade serous ovarian cancer. The sequencing sample was made of tumor tissue. The V and J segments used are TRBV10-3 and TRBJ1-4; TRBD1 matches 7 bases in the middle. The CDR3 protein sequence reads: CAISETGAPGEKLFF. Read as DNA, the sequence is TGTGCCATCAGTGAAACAGGGGCGCCGGGGGAAAAACTGTTTTTT.